This TCR beta chain was profiled in a study of T cells in tumors after PD-1 blockade. Study overall: Some patients also took daily vismodegib 150 mg during anti-PD-1 treatment.

This clone has more than one count but fewer than ten. No antigen is known for it. CDR3 size: 13 residues. CDR1 is LNHDA and CDR2 is SQIVND in the germline V gene (reference sequence). V dropped 4 bases and J dropped 4; count of bases not matched to a gene: 1. Assay used: immunoSEQ multiplex PCR; TCRdb lists only in-frame clones, some missing. Of fewer than 7,500 clones in the sample, roughly 80% were seen once. Study conclusions and caveats: Peripheral recruitment is suggested, as some novel exhausted tumor clones were in pre-treatment blood.

V usage is TRBV19 and J usage is TRBJ1-1; 9 bases match TRBD1. This TCR was sampled from a human donor with advanced basal cell or squamous cell carcinoma (not recorded which). The sample here was PBMCs, taken after anti-PD-1 therapy. This chain's CDR3 is CASSRTGATEAFF. DNA of the CDR3: TGTGCCAGTAGTAGGACAGGGGCCACTGAAGCTTTCTTT.